What follows are 26 T cell receptor beta chains derived from one specimen sequenced in a study of human T cells and chemical hapten exposure. Time point described: patch test 2, 6 weeks after DPC sensitization. Indicated treatment: therapeutic diphenylcyclopropenone sensitization with weekly scalp DPC. TCRdb used MiXCR to reprocess the RACE reads, holding one entry per CDR3 protein. The sample has roughly 380,000 distinct CDR3 sequences, about 6% seen once. The source was whole blood, collected in connection with sensitization to the hapten diphenylcyclopropenone (DPC). The receptor source for this set is a woman younger than 30 with alopecia areata. Some clones in this sample may be carry-over from other donors' samples.

This clonotype was counted only a few times. The chain employs TRBV29-1 and TRBJ2-3, with 8 bases that match TRBD2. Germline values: CDR1 SQVTM, CDR2 ANQGSEA. The V segment lost 4 bases and the J segment 1 base; nucleotides outside the gene matches: 10. The CDR3 loop spans 16 amino acids. CDR3 amino acids: CSVVGEAGVRTDTQYF. CDR3 nucleotide sequence: TGCAGCGTTGTCGGAGAAGCGGGGGTTCGCACAGATACGCAGTATTTT.

This clonotype was observed many times. The J gene is TRBJ1-2, the V gene TRBV18; D is uncertain. Per the germline V gene, CDR1 is KGHSH and CDR2 is LQKENI. The CDR3 sequence is 13 residues long. V was clipped by 3 bases and J by 5 bases, with 10 bases between them. The CDR3 DNA sequence: TGTGCCAGCTCACCCGCAAAGGAATATGGCTACACCTTC. It is translated as CASSPAKEYGYTF.

This clonotype was seen a handful of times. The V call is TRBV12-3 or TRBV12-4, the J call TRBJ1-1, with D possibly being TRBD1 (6 bases). V was pared by 7 bases and J by 11 bases, with 14 bases between. The CDR3 runs to 11 residues. Here the CDR3 DNA reads TGTGCCAGCACCGAGGACAGTCACGCTTTCTTT. Protein product: CASTEDSHAFF.

This clonotype was seen just once. In DNA form, the CDR3 reads TGTGCCAGCAGCACGGGGCGTTTCCACAGGAAGGGCGAGCAGTTCTTC. Translating gives CASSTGRFHRKGEQFF. The chain joins TRBV11-2 to TRBJ2-1, with D perhaps being TRBD1 or TRBD2 (5 bases each). The CDR3 spans 16 residues. Trimming shortened V by 5 bases and J by 10 bases, and 24 bases separated the two germline ends. Germline V CDR1 and CDR2: SGHAT, FQNNGV.

This clonotype has at least ten counts. This chain connects TRBV29-1 to TRBJ1-2, with D unresolved. Per the germline V gene, CDR1 is SQVTM and CDR2 is ANQGSEA. The ends were cut back, 3 bases at V and 4 bases at J, with 18 bases in the middle. The CDR3 runs to 15 residues. DNA for the CDR3: TGCAGCGTTGATAATACGACGGGAGTCACCTATGGCTACACCTTC. It codes for CSVDNTTGVTYGYTF.

In this sample, this clonotype turned up many times. This chain uses TRBV28 with TRBJ2-5; D call uncertain. CDR3 length: 16 residues. V lost 2 bases to trimming and J lost 2 bases, with 15 bases between them. The germline V gene encodes CDR1 MDHEN and CDR2 SYDVKM. CDR3 sequence: CASSLTPRASQETQYF. The CDR3 region has the DNA TGTGCCAGCAGTTTAACTCCTCGAGCGTCACAAGAGACCCAGTACTTC. Full variable domain (missing parts from reference TRBV28 and TRBJ2-5): DVKVTQSSRYLVKRTGEKVFLECVQDMDHENMFWYRQDPGLGLRLIYFSYDVKMKEKGDIPEGYSVSREKKERFSLILESASTNQTSMYLCASSLTPRASQETQYFGPGTRLLVL.

This clonotype has only a few counts. This rearrangement joins TRBV5-1 to TRBJ2-7; 12 bases fit TRBD2. The V gene's germline CDR1 is SGHRS and CDR2 YFSETQ. Trimming removed 3 bases from V and 5 bases from J; junction bases left unmatched: 9. CDR3 length: 16 amino acids. CDR3 bases: TGCGCCAGCAGCTCTGGGACTAGCGGGCCGTTTCACGAGCAGTACTTC. Residues: CASSSGTSGPFHEQYF.

The gene calls are TRBV18 and TRBJ2-6, with D unclear. The germline V and J ends were trimmed by 7 bases and 3 bases, with 10 bases remaining between them. This CDR3 is 14 amino acids long. Germline CDR1 KGHSH, CDR2 LQKENI. CDR3 region: CASCKDSGANVLTF. The CDR3 DNA reads TGTGCCAGCTGCAAGGATAGTGGGGCCAACGTCCTGACTTTC.

This clonotype was observed at least ten times. The chain links TRBV6-2 or TRBV6-3 to TRBJ1-1, with TRBD1 identical over 8 bases. The CDR3 spans 18 residues. Germline V gene data show CDR1 as MNHEY and CDR2 as SVGEGT. Germline trimming cut 0 bases from V and 7 bases from J; bases unmatched to any gene: 16. The CDR3 reads CASSYSRIGQGRLNEAFF. As DNA, the CDR3 is TGTGCCAGCAGTTACTCGCGTATCGGACAGGGCAGATTAAATGAAGCTTTCTTT.

V usage is TRBV4-2 and J usage is TRBJ2-1; 12 nucleotides agree with TRBD2. The CDR3 consists of 14 residues. The V gene end was trimmed by 10 bases and the J gene end by 4 bases; junction bases not matched to a gene: 5. Germline V lookup: CDR1 LGHNA, CDR2 YNFKEQ. As DNA, the CDR3 is TGTGCCACCTCAGGACTAGCGGGATACAATGAGCAGTTCTTC. It specifies CATSGLAGYNEQFF.

This clonotype showed up just a few times. The chain joins TRBV10-3 to TRBJ1-1; the match to TRBD1 covers 12 bases. This CDR3 is 16 amino acids long. The germline V gene encodes CDR1 ENHRY and CDR2 SYGVKD. J was trimmed by 6 bases and V by 3 bases; bases with no gene match: 8. As DNA, the CDR3 is TGTGCCATCAGTGATATTCCGGGACAGGGGGCGTCTGAAGCTTTCTTT. Translating it yields CAISDIPGQGASEAFF.

This clonotype has ten or more counts. The gene calls are TRBV7-8 and TRBJ1-6, with D possibly being TRBD1 (6 bases). The CDR3 extends over 14 amino acids. From germline, CDR1 is SGHVS and CDR2 FQNEAQ. V shed 5 bases and J shed 9 bases, with 14 bases lying between them. The CDR3 protein is CASSPTGSSSPLHF. The CDR3 DNA reads TGTGCCAGCAGCCCCACAGGGAGTAGTTCACCCCTCCACTTT.

J is TRBJ1-4 and V is TRBV5-1; no clear D. Trimming shortened V by 0 bases and J by 7 bases, and 13 bases separated the two germline ends. The CDR3 is 15 amino acids. Per the germline V gene, CDR1 is SGHRS and CDR2 is YFSETQ. The CDR3 here is CASSLAGIRGEKLFF. As DNA, the CDR3 is TGCGCCAGCAGCTTGGCGGGGATACGGGGTGAAAAACTGTTTTTT.

In this sample, this clonotype turned up many times. The chain couples TRBV6-5 to TRBJ2-3; 9 nucleotides align to TRBD1. Germline V gene lookup returns CDR1 MNHEY and CDR2 SVGAGI. V lost 4 bases and J lost 3; bases outside the gene matches: 2. The CDR3 consists of 14 residues. CDR3 DNA sequence: TGTGCCAGCAGTTCACAGGGGGCAACAGATACGCAGTATTTT. Translation gives CASSSQGATDTQYF.

This clonotype was counted ten times or more. This chain joins TRBV10-3 and TRBJ2-3, with D perhaps TRBD1 (5 bases). This CDR3 is built from 15 residues. Trimming pared 6 bases from V and 2 bases from J, leaving 15 bases between. Germline lookup yields CDR1 ENHRY and CDR2 SYGVKD. CDR3 coding DNA: TGTGCCATCAGCCGCGAAGGGGCCATCACAGATACGCAGTATTTT. This codes for CAISREGAITDTQYF.

There are many counts of this clonotype. J is TRBJ2-3 and V is TRBV5-1, with 7 nucleotides matching TRBD2. V was clipped by 4 bases and J by 0 bases; unmatched bases: 5. Per the germline V gene, CDR1 is SGHRS and CDR2 is YFSETQ. The CDR3 runs to 15 residues. CDR3 in amino acids: CASSLLAESTDTQYF. DNA of the CDR3: TGCGCCAGCAGCCTCCTAGCGGAGAGCACAGATACGCAGTATTTT.

This clonotype was seen ten or more times. The V and J genes are TRBV29-1 and TRBJ1-4, with D possibly TRBD1 on 6 matching bases. The CDR3 loop spans 14 amino acids. The V gene's germline CDR1 is SQVTM and CDR2 ANQGSEA. The CDR3 DNA is TGCAGTGTGCCGGGGGGCGTAACTAATGAAAAACTGTTTTTT. It yields the protein CSVPGGVTNEKLFF.

This clonotype was seen many times. This sequence joins TRBV6-5 and TRBJ1-6; D unresolved. Germline values: CDR1 MNHEY, CDR2 SVGAGI. CDR3 length equals 15 residues. Trimming pared 2 bases from V and 4 bases from J, leaving 9 bases between. The CDR3 DNA follows: TGTGCCAGCAGTTACAAGGGCCCGTATAATTCACCCCTCCACTTT. The encoded protein is CASSYKGPYNSPLHF.

This clonotype came up many times. The V call is TRBV27, the J call TRBJ1-2; the D gene is possibly TRBD1 (6 bases). The V and J ends lost 4 bases and 4 bases respectively, with 13 bases between them. The CDR3 has 14 residues. Per germline, CDR1 MNHEY and CDR2 SMNVEV (reference sequence). The CDR3: CASSSFRGPYGYTF. In DNA, the CDR3 is TGTGCCAGCAGTTCCTTCAGGGGACCCTATGGCTACACCTTC.

This clonotype came up a few times. The rearrangement joins TRBV2 to TRBJ2-6; 10 positions agree with TRBD2. V shed 10 bases and J 0 bases; nucleotides not matched to a gene: 9. Germline V lookup: CDR1 SNHLY, CDR2 FYNNEI. This CDR3 contains 17 residues. This CDR3 reads CAKELAGSLSGANVLTF. The CDR3 coding sequence is TGTGCCAAAGAACTAGCGGGGAGTCTCTCTGGGGCCAACGTCCTGACTTTC. Together with reference TRBV2 and TRBJ2-6, the CDR3 gives the full variable domain: EPEVTQTPSHQVTQMGQEVILRCVPISNHLYFYWYRQILGQKVEFLVSFYNNEISEKSEIFDDQFSVERPDGSNFTLKIRSTKLEDSAMYFCAKELAGSLSGANVLTFGAGSRLTVL.

This clonotype was found many times. The limits of the CDR3 on the DNA are not certain, so only TCRdb's listed CDR3 is given. The chain combines TRBV29-1 with TRBJ2-1; TRBD1, the D gene given by the table, was not confirmed from the DNA. The CDR3 region is 12 residues in length, termini included. The germline V gene encodes CDR1 SQVTM and CDR2 ANQGSEA. The CDR3: CSVAQGARRVIF.

This clonotype was seen a few times. The chain employs TRBV5-1 and TRBJ2-5; D possibly matches TRBD1 or TRBD2 (6 bases each). This CDR3 comprises 15 residues. Trimming removed 4 bases at V and 2 bases at J, with 15 bases between. CDR1 is SGHRS, CDR2 YFSETQ, per germline. The CDR3 region has the DNA TGCGCCAGCAGCCCAATGCCGGGGGCTCAAGAGACCCAGTACTTC. The encoded protein is CASSPMPGAQETQYF. The entire variable domain, with the rest obtained from reference TRBV5-1 and TRBJ2-5, is as follows: KAGVTQTPRYLIKTRGQQVTLSCSPISGHRSVSWYQQTPGQGLQFLFEYFSETQRNKGNFPGRFSGRQFSNSRSEMNVSTLELGDSALYLCASSPMPGAQETQYFGPGTRLLVL.

The table lists this clonotype with a few counts. The CDR3: CASSQAVTGVYEQYF. The CDR3 nucleotides read TGCGCCAGCAGCCAAGCCGTAACAGGGGTCTACGAGCAGTACTTC. The chain has TRBV4-3 and TRBJ2-7; TRBD1 matches at 7 bases. This CDR3 region has 15 residues. Germline V lookup: CDR1 LGHNA, CDR2 YSLEER. V gave up 1 base and J gave up 3 bases; unmatched junction bases: 6.

Many counts were recorded for this clonotype. The chain recombines TRBV5-6 with TRBJ1-6; D possibly corresponds to TRBD1 (6 bases). Germline CDR1 reads SGHDT; CDR2 reads YYEEEE. V was cut by 4 bases and J by 9 bases, with 14 bases left in between. The CDR3 covers 14 residues. As DNA, the CDR3 is TGTGCCAGCAGCGAACAGGGAGGCGGTTCACCCCTCCACTTT. Translated: CASSEQGGGSPLHF.

The rearrangement joins TRBV9 to TRBJ2-7; D is tentatively TRBD1 or TRBD2 (5 bases each). The CDR3 runs 14 residues. Germline loops: CDR1 SGDLS, CDR2 YYNGEE. The ends were cut back, 3 bases at V and 2 bases at J, with 12 bases in the middle. The chain's CDR3 is CASSAWGSPYEQYF. In nucleotides, the CDR3 is TGTGCCAGCAGCGCCTGGGGGTCCCCCTACGAGCAGTACTTC.

This clonotype was seen many times. V is TRBV6-5 and J is TRBJ1-1; D is unresolved. The CDR3 contains 15 residues. CDR1 is MNHEY and CDR2 is SVGAGI in the germline V gene. Trimming removed 0 bases at V and 4 bases at J, with 12 bases between. The CDR3 reads CASSYSMHKGTEAFF. CDR3 coding DNA: TGTGCCAGCAGTTACTCCATGCATAAGGGCACTGAAGCTTTCTTT.